Listed below are T cell receptor beta chains from one sample, sequenced in a study of T cells in Graves' hyperthyroidism and ophthalmopathy. TCRdb re-analysed the multiplex PCR reads in MiXCR, keeping a single row per CDR3 protein. The sample lists hundreds of thousands of distinct CDR3 sequences; 11% to 15% were seen once. Sequenced sample: blood. These receptors were taken from a woman aged 25-40 years with Graves' hyperthyroidism that later progressed to Graves' ophthalmopathy. The CDR3 runs from the conserved cysteine through the conserved F or W. The D gene is left open where the match is weak. The listing skips clone size in some rows; elsewhere it reads once, few, many or a size class.

j_call cdr3_length d_call v_call clone_size cdr3_aa cdr3_nt
TRBJ2-3 15 TRBD1 TRBV27 many CASSVSDRHTDTQYF TGTGCCAGCAGTGTTTCGGACAGGCACACAGATACGCAGTATTTT
TRBJ1-4 14 TRBD1 TRBV3-1 few CASRPGQGAEKLFF TGTGCCAGCAGACCCGGACAGGGGGCTGAAAAACTGTTTTTT
TRBJ2-5 14 TRBD1 TRBV7-3 many CASSFTGVGETQYF TGTGCCAGCAGCTTTACAGGGGTTGGAGAGACCCAGTACTTC
TRBJ2-4 17 TRBD2 TRBV9 NA CASSRLAGGPGGDIQYF TGTGCCAGCAGCAGGCTAGCGGGAGGGCCAGGAGGTGACATTCAGTACTTC
TRBJ2-2 14 NA TRBV24-1 few CATGRSGNTGELFF TGTGCCACCGGTCGGTCCGGAAACACCGGGGAGCTGTTTTTT
TRBJ1-1 16 NA TRBV4-1 NA CASSPPLAGKNTEAFF TGCGCCAGCAGCCCCCCTTTGGCGGGGAAGAACACTGAAGCTTTCTTT
TRBJ2-2 16 NA TRBV4-1 many CASSHPEGFLTGELFF TGCGCCAGCAGCCATCCCGAGGGCTTCTTGACCGGGGAGCTGTTTTTT
TRBJ1-6 15 NA TRBV28 many CASSWTPKNNSPLHF TGTGCCAGCAGTTGGACACCTAAGAATAATTCACCCCTCCACTTT
TRBJ1-2 15 TRBD1 TRBV12-3/TRBV12-4 NA CASRRGTGSGGGYTF TGTGCCAGCAGACGGGGGACAGGGTCCGGGGGAGGCTACACCTTC
TRBJ1-3 13 NA TRBV11-3 many CASSFGGGNTIYF TGTGCCAGCAGCTTCGGGGGTGGAAACACCATATATTTT
TRBJ2-2 14 TRBD2 TRBV7-2 NA CASSPSSGNGELFF TGTGCCAGCAGCCCATCTAGCGGGAATGGGGAGCTGTTTTTT
TRBJ2-1 13 NA TRBV2 NA CASRGGPYNEQFF TGTGCCAGCAGGGGAGGCCCCTACAATGAGCAGTTCTTC
TRBJ2-5 15 TRBD2 TRBV15 many CATSREAGGQETQYF TGTGCCACCAGCAGAGAGGCGGGAGGACAAGAGACCCAGTACTTC
TRBJ2-2 15 TRBD2 TRBV7-2 few CASSPTSVYTGELFF TGTGCCAGCAGCCCGACTAGCGTGTACACCGGGGAGCTGTTTTTT
TRBJ2-3 14 NA TRBV3-1 many CASSQFESTDTQYF TGTGCCAGCAGCCAATTTGAAAGCACAGATACGCAGTATTTT
TRBJ1-1 15 NA TRBV11-3 NA CASSFSGTQDTEAFF TGTGCCAGCAGCTTCTCCGGGACGCAAGACACTGAAGCTTTCTTT
TRBJ1-2 14 NA TRBV28 many CASSPGATYYGYTF TGTGCCAGCAGCCCCGGCGCCACATACTATGGCTACACCTTC
TRBJ2-1 16 TRBD2 TRBV4-1 few CASSQVMTSGYNEQFF TGCGCCAGCAGCCAAGTAATGACTAGCGGGTACAATGAGCAGTTCTTC
TRBJ2-1 16 TRBD1 TRBV11-3 many CASSFGQGVPNDEQFF TGTGCCAGCAGCTTTGGACAGGGGGTACCCAACGATGAGCAGTTCTTC
TRBJ2-1 16 NA TRBV28 many CASRTQALASHNEQFF TGTGCCAGCCGTACGCAAGCCCTGGCCAGCCACAATGAGCAGTTCTTC
TRBJ2-7 14 TRBD1 TRBV20-1 many CSALTETGKDEQYF TGCAGTGCTTTAACCGAGACAGGGAAAGACGAGCAGTACTTC